The 21 T cell receptor beta chains in this list originate from one sample, sequenced in a study of early T cells in non-severe SARS-CoV-2 infection. TCRdb re-analysed the 5' RACE reads in MiXCR, keeping a single row per CDR3 protein. Of about 64,000 distinct CDR3 sequences in the sample, less than 5.5% were seen once. The sample was whole blood. These receptors all come from an adult who was a healthcare worker with PCR-confirmed SARS-CoV-2 infection or an uninfected control (not recorded which).

The table lists this clonotype with many counts. The genes are TRBV12-3 or TRBV12-4 and TRBJ2-1, with D hard to call. V was shortened by 7 bases and J by 0 bases, with 7 bases between the two germline ends. This CDR3 contains 13 residues. The CDR3 sequence is CASTDSSYNEQFF. CDR3 nucleotides: TGTGCCAGCACCGATAGCTCCTACAATGAGCAGTTCTTC.

This clonotype has a count of ten or more. The chain combines TRBV7-3 with TRBJ2-1; 7 positions agree with TRBD1. Germline V gene data show CDR1 as SGHTA and CDR2 as FQGTGA. V gave up 1 base and J gave up 5 bases; unmatched junction bases: 5. This CDR3 comprises 15 residues. The CDR3 sequence: CASSLIGGLNNEQFF. CDR3 nucleotides: TGTGCCAGCAGCTTAATAGGGGGCCTCAACAATGAGCAGTTCTTC.

This clonotype was observed at least ten times. The DNA of the CDR3 is TGTGCCAGCAGCCAAGGAATGGGGCTAGCCTTAAATGAGCAGTTCTTC. Translated, it gives CASSQGMGLALNEQFF. The chain carries TRBV3-1 and TRBJ2-1, with D perhaps assigned TRBD1 or TRBD2 (5 bases each). This CDR3 is built from 16 residues. CDR1 is LGHDT, CDR2 YNNKEL, per germline (reference sequence). With 1 base removed from V and 7 bases from J, the gap between germline ends came to 17 bases.

The chain carries TRBV7-9 and TRBJ2-1, with TRBD2 identical over 12 bases. The CDR3 length is 17 residues. Germline values: CDR1 SEHNR, CDR2 FQNEAQ (reference sequence). Trimming at V came to 5 bases and at J to 6 bases, leaving 11 bases not matched to a gene. DNA of the CDR3: TGTGCCAGCAGCCGGACAGGACCTAGCGGGAGGGCCAATGAGCAGTTCTTC. This codes for CASSRTGPSGRANEQFF. The full variable domain, its missing parts supplied by reference TRBV7-9 and TRBJ2-1, is DTGVSQNPRHKITKRGQNVTFRCDPISEHNRLYWYRQTLGQGPEFLTYFQNEAQLEKSRLLSDRFSAERPKGSFSTLEIQRTEQGDSAMYLCASSRTGPSGRANEQFFGPGTRLTVL.

Many counts were recorded for this clonotype. The rearrangement joins TRBV4-1 to TRBJ1-1; D is perhaps TRBD1 (5 bases). The germline V gene encodes CDR1 MGHRA and CDR2 YSYEKL. V was trimmed by 4 bases and J by 3 bases, leaving 9 bases between them. This CDR3 contains 13 residues. Here the CDR3 reads CASSPQTDTEAFF. In nucleotides, the CDR3 is TGCGCCAGCAGCCCACAGACAGACACTGAAGCTTTCTTT.

The chain couples TRBV10-1 to TRBJ2-2; 9 bases agree with TRBD1. Germline CDR1 WNHNN, CDR2 SYGVQD (reference sequence). The V gene end was trimmed by 7 bases and the J gene end by 2 bases; junction bases not matched to a gene: 8. The CDR3 contains 16 residues. The chain's CDR3 is CASTSGTGPNTGELFF. CDR3 nucleotides: TGCGCCAGCACCTCCGGGACAGGGCCTAACACCGGGGAGCTGTTTTTT.

This clonotype was counted between two and nine times. The J gene is TRBJ1-1, the V gene TRBV20-1; D might be TRBD1 (6 bases). The germline V gene has CDR1 DFQATT and CDR2 SNEGSKA (reference sequence). This CDR3 region has 15 residues. The ends were cut back, 1 base at V and 1 base at J, with 13 bases in the middle. Written as DNA, the CDR3 is TGCAGTGCTAGAGTAACAGGGCTCTCGAACACTGAAGCTTTCTTT. Its translation is CSARVTGLSNTEAFF.

The genes are TRBV5-4 and TRBJ2-3; perhaps TRBD2 as D (7 bases). In germline, CDR1 is SGHNT, CDR2 YYREEE (reference sequence). Trimming cost V 0 bases and J 0 bases, with 11 bases left between them. There are 16 residues in the CDR3. Written as DNA, the CDR3 is TGTGCCAGCAGCTTGGGGGCGGGGGCTAGCACAGATACGCAGTATTTT. Its protein product is CASSLGAGASTDTQYF.

This clonotype was counted at least ten times. V is TRBV20-1 and J is TRBJ2-3, with 10 positions matching TRBD2. The germline V gene has CDR1 DFQATT and CDR2 SNEGSKA (reference sequence). J gave up 4 bases and V 1 base, and 5 bases lay outside the gene matches. The CDR3 has 15 residues. The CDR3 DNA follows: TGCAGTGCTAGAGTATCTAGCGGGGGACCAGATACGCAGTATTTT. Translating gives CSARVSSGGPDTQYF.

Many counts were recorded for this clonotype. J is TRBJ2-3 and V is TRBV7-9; possible D gene TRBD2, 6 bases. The V end was cut by 1 base, the J end by 2 bases, with 10 bases between. The CDR3 totals 15 residues. Looked up from germline, CDR1 is SEHNR and CDR2 is FQNEAQ (reference sequence). The CDR3 nucleotides read TGTGCCAGCAGCTTAGTACGGGAGAACACAGATACGCAGTATTTT. Translated, it gives CASSLVRENTDTQYF.

V gene TRBV5-4 combines with J gene TRBJ1-1; D possibly corresponds to TRBD1 (5 bases). CDR3 length: 13 amino acids. Trimming stripped 8 bases from V and 1 base from J, with 12 bases between. Germline-derived CDR1 and CDR2 are SGHNT and YYREEE (reference sequence). The CDR3 sequence: CASHGTENTEAFF. Here the CDR3 DNA reads TGTGCCAGTCACGGGACGGAGAACACTGAAGCTTTCTTT.

J is TRBJ1-1 and V is TRBV29-1; possible D gene TRBD1, 5 bases. Germline values: CDR1 SQVTM, CDR2 ANQGSEA. With 3 bases removed from V and 0 bases from J, the gap between germline ends came to 11 bases. The CDR3 contains 14 residues. This chain's CDR3 is CSVDRAAMNTEAFF. CDR3 DNA sequence: TGCAGCGTTGACAGGGCCGCAATGAACACTGAAGCTTTCTTT.

In its sample, this clonotype was seen many times. The rearrangement uses TRBV5-6 and TRBJ1-2, with D possibly being TRBD1 (5 bases). CDR3 length: 15 amino acids. V lost 0 bases and J lost 4, with 13 bases in between. Per the germline V gene, CDR1 is SGHDT and CDR2 is YYEEEE. CDR3 DNA sequence: TGTGCCAGCAGCTTGGGTCAGGGTTTATCCTATGGCTACACCTTC. This encodes CASSLGQGLSYGYTF.

The chain combines TRBV18 with TRBJ2-3; 10 bases map to TRBD1. The CDR3 spans 16 residues. V was clipped by 3 bases and J by 6 bases; unmatched bases: 9. CDR1 is KGHSH, CDR2 LQKENI, per germline. CDR3 region: CASSPLDGTGVDTQYF. The CDR3, as DNA: TGTGCCAGCTCACCCCTGGACGGGACAGGGGTCGATACGCAGTATTTT.

This clonotype came up many times. The J gene is TRBJ2-5, the V gene TRBV29-1; 9 bases align to TRBD1. Germline loops: CDR1 SQVTM, CDR2 ANQGSEA. Trimming cost V 6 bases and J 0 bases; bases outside gene matches: 5. This CDR3 comprises 14 residues. The CDR3 DNA follows: TGCAGCGTGACGGGACAGGGAAACCAAGAGACCCAGTACTTC. It codes for CSVTGQGNQETQYF.

The chain employs TRBV20-1 and TRBJ2-3; weak D call: TRBD2 (5 bases). Germline-derived CDR1 and CDR2 are DFQATT and SNEGSKA (reference sequence). V lost 6 bases and J 2 bases, leaving 9 bases between the germline ends. The CDR3 loop spans 12 amino acids. This chain's CDR3 is CSARAVTDTQYF. The CDR3 DNA follows: TGCAGTGCCCGAGCGGTCACAGATACGCAGTATTTT.

This clonotype was seen a handful of times. The gene calls are TRBV27 and TRBJ2-7; a weak D match, TRBD2 (5 bases). The CDR3 loop spans 13 amino acids. CDR1 is MNHEY and CDR2 is SMNVEV in the germline V gene (reference sequence). The germline V and J ends were trimmed by 0 bases and 4 bases, with 7 bases remaining between them. The DNA for the CDR3 is TGTGCCAGCAGTTTATCCGAGGGATACGAGCAGTACTTC. Translated: CASSLSEGYEQYF.

This clonotype has a handful of counts. The chain couples TRBV30 to TRBJ2-2; TRBD2 is a possible D gene (6 bases). V was trimmed by 2 bases and J by 1 base, leaving 11 bases between them. The germline CDR1 and CDR2 sequences are GTSNPN and SVGIG (reference sequence). The CDR3 extends over 15 amino acids. CDR3 in DNA: TGTGCCTGGAGTACTCAAGCGGGGAACACCGGGGAGCTGTTTTTT. Protein product: CAWSTQAGNTGELFF.

At least ten counts were recorded for this clonotype. The rearrangement links TRBV12-2 to TRBJ1-2; the table names TRBD1, a call not compared with the DNA. TRBV12-2 is tagged as a pseudogene. The CDR3 runs to 13 residues. The CDR3 region has the DNA TGTGCAAGTCGCTTCTGTCACCCTGTAGGCTACACCTTC. Its translation is CASRFCHPVGYTF.

This clonotype was counted a few times. This chain connects TRBV6-2 or TRBV6-3 to TRBJ2-5; tentatively, D is TRBD1 (6 bases). V dropped 5 bases and J dropped 5 bases, with 15 bases sitting between them. CDR1 and CDR2 from the germline V gene are MNHEY and SVGEGT. This CDR3 comprises 14 residues. For the CDR3, the DNA is TGTGCCAGCAGTAGGAACAGGGCTTCGGAGACCCAGTACTTC. Amino acids: CASSRNRASETQYF.

This clonotype has ten or more counts. The J gene is TRBJ2-3, the V gene TRBV20-1; D uncertain. V lost 3 bases to trimming and J lost 2 bases, with 12 bases between them. Germline-derived CDR1 and CDR2 are DFQATT and SNEGSKA (reference sequence). The CDR3 consists of 14 residues. This CDR3 is CSARTLENTDTQYF. CDR3 DNA sequence: TGCAGTGCTAGGACCCTAGAGAACACAGATACGCAGTATTTT.